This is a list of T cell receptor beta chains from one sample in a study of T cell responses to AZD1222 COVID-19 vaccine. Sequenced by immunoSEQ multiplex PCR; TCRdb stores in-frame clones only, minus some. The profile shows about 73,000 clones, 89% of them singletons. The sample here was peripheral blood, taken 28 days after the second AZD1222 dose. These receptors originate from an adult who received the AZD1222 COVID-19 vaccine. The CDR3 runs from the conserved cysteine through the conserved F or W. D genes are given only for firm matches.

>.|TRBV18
CASSPVDGDYGYTF
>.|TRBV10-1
CASSEVGGGSHNTEAFF
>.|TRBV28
CASLPAWRGTAGENTEAFF
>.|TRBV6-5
CATTDKSNQPQHF
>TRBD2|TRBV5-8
CASSMGLAAHTDTQYF
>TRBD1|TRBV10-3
CAISGQGLSNQPQHF
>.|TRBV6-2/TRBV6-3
CASSYSDRQAYEQYF
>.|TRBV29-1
CSVDAGRAGELFF
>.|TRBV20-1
CSAAMGEKLFF
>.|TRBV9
CASSPGTAPNYGYTF
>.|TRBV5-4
CASSTDRSYEQYF
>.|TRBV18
CASSPTASGNTIYF
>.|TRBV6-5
CASSYFGAGRGYTF
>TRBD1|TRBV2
CASGQGGFETQYF
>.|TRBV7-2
CASSSGAPSGNTIYF
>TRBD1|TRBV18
CASSPSQGARYGYTF
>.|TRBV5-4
CASSLAGRGTVLQYF
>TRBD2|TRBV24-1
CATGTSGTYEQYF
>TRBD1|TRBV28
CASSLSGQGMVETQYF
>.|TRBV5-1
CASSLEPSQGWEKLFF
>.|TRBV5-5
CASSLGQGISAFF
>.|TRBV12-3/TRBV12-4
CASSLSGVEKLFF
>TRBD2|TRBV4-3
CASSQGLAGGYEQYF
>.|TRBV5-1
CASSLPGTTGYTF
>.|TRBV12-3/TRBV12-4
CASSFGLPDGYTF
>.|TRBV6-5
CASSSLAASTDTQYF
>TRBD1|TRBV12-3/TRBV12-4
CASRATGNYGYTF
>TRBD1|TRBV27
CASSSPGTGAGGIQYF
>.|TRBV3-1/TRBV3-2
CASSLTTRAQYF
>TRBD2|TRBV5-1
CASSRTSGGNIQYF
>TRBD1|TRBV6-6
CASKIQGGYGYTF
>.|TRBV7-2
CASSLALGINEQFF
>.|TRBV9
CASSAYGESFSYNEQFF
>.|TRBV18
CASSLARNTGELFF
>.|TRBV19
CASTAQDGLNEKLFF
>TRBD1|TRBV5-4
CASSRTGEREQYF
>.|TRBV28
CASSLPGVSNSPLHF
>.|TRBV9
CASSVGISGALRNYGYTF
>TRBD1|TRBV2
CASRGQGAGRTEAFF
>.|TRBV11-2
CASSLGGGTGELFF
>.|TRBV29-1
CSALVTTGTNEQYF
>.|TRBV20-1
CSARGGRGYTF
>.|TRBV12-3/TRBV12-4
CASSRRGIDGYTF
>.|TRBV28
CASSSGYSGANVLTF
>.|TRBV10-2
CASSASHTGPGEQYF
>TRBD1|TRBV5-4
CASSYGPGQVISGNTIYF
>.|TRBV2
CASSWDGNEKLFF
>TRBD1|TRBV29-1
CSVGTGSVADTQYF
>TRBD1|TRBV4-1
CASSQVLRDRVKGYTF
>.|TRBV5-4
CASSSGQTGNSGNTIYF
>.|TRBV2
CASSEAPRVGEKLFF
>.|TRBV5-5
CASSPPFALDATNEKLFF
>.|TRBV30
CAWSVGAEKLFF
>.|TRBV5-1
CASSLQGVTNTEAFF
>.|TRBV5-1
CASSLHGDTQYF